The 22 T cell receptor beta chains reported below all come from one sample, sequenced in a study of blood T cells in healthy people across ages. A second PCR of 7 to 11 cycles used a sample-barcoded 5' primer and a J-beta primer mix. TCRdb used MiXCR to reprocess the 5' RACE reads, holding one entry per CDR3 protein. The table includes about 800,000 distinct CDR3 sequences, 25% detected once. This sample also belongs to another study, concerning T cells of mothers and their children.

The sample taken for sequencing was blood. The source of these receptors is a boy younger than 18 in good health.

This clonotype turned up a few times. The chain is built from TRBV29-1 and TRBJ2-1; D unclear. The DNA end lines up better with TRBJ2-5; the J call may be wrong. Germline-derived CDR1 and CDR2 are SQVTM and ANQGSEA. This CDR3 is built from 12 residues. The CDR3 spells CSVVAGGETQYF. In DNA form, the CDR3 reads TGCAGCGTTGTTGCCGGCGGAGAGACCCAGTACTTC.

This clonotype appeared a few times. The rearrangement uses TRBV12-3 or TRBV12-4 and TRBJ2-1; no firm D call. TRBJ2-7 matches the DNA end more closely, so the J call is doubtful. There are 14 residues in the CDR3. The CDR3 sequence: CASSLAALNYEQYF. CDR3 coding DNA: TGTGCCAGCAGTTTAGCAGCACTCAACTACGAGCAGTACTTC.

This chain connects TRBV20-1 to TRBJ1-4; D gene unclear. The CDR3 contains 13 residues. The ends were cut back, 0 bases at V and 3 bases at J, with 5 bases in the middle. From germline, CDR1 is DFQATT and CDR2 SNEGSKA (reference sequence). The CDR3 DNA sequence: TGCAGTGCTAGAGAACCTTCTAATGAAAAACTGTTTTTT. Encoded protein: CSAREPSNEKLFF.

This clonotype occurred a few times. The V gene is TRBV4-1, the J gene TRBJ2-1; tentatively, D is TRBD1 (6 bases). From germline, CDR1 is MGHRA and CDR2 YSYEKL. V was cut by 4 bases and J by 4 bases, with 14 bases left in between. The CDR3 consists of 15 residues. CDR3 in DNA: TGCGCCAGCAGCCTGGAAGTTGGGACATACAATGAGCAGTTCTTC. It codes for CASSLEVGTYNEQFF.

This clonotype turned up a few times. This rearrangement joins TRBV28 to TRBJ2-5, with unresolved D. CDR1 is MDHEN and CDR2 is SYDVKM in the germline V gene. This CDR3 comprises 12 residues. The V end was cut by 7 bases, the J end by 11 bases, with 17 bases between. The CDR3 bases are TGTGCCAGCACCGATGTCGGCAGTGAGCAGTACTTC. It translates to CASTDVGSEQYF.

The chain uses TRBV29-1 and TRBJ2-5, with D possibly being TRBD2 (6 bases). Trimming pared 6 bases from V and 11 bases from J, leaving 22 bases between. Germline CDR1 SQVTM, CDR2 ANQGSEA. The CDR3 covers 13 residues. CDR3 coding DNA: TGCAGCGTCCCGGGACCCGCGGGGTGGGAGCAGTACTTC. Residues: CSVPGPAGWEQYF.

The V call is TRBV9, the J call TRBJ2-1; 8 nucleotides match TRBD1. The CDR3 covers 15 residues. Germline lookup yields CDR1 SGDLS and CDR2 YYNGEE. V was clipped by 1 base and J by 4 bases; unmatched bases: 4. CDR3 sequence: CASSVMGQAYNEQFF. The CDR3, as DNA: TGTGCCAGCAGCGTAATGGGACAGGCTTACAATGAGCAGTTCTTC.

The chain links TRBV5-5 to TRBJ1-4, with 8 bases lining up with TRBD1. Germline CDR1 and CDR2: SGHKS and YYEKEE (reference sequence). V was clipped by 4 bases and J by 8 bases; unmatched bases: 10. The CDR3 spans 15 residues. CDR3 coding DNA: TGTGCCAGCAGCCCGGGGACAGGCCTTGAGGAAAAACTGTTTTTT. It translates to CASSPGTGLEEKLFF.

The sample holds a few counts of this clonotype. The chain combines TRBV3-1 with TRBJ2-5; TRBD2 might be the D (6 bases). In germline, CDR1 is LGHDT, CDR2 YNNKEL (reference sequence). V was pared by 2 bases and J by 3 bases, with 19 bases between. This CDR3 region has 17 residues. In DNA form, the CDR3 reads TGTGCCAGCAGCCAACCAAGCGGGCCCCCCGAAAAAGAGACCCAGTACTTC. Protein product: CASSQPSGPPEKETQYF.

The V and J genes are TRBV20-1 and TRBJ1-2; D gene unclear. The V end lost 6 bases, the J end lost 2 bases, and 7 bases lay between the germline ends. The CDR3 runs 11 residues. The V gene's germline CDR1 is DFQATT and CDR2 SNEGSKA (reference sequence). The CDR3 coding sequence is TGCAGTGCCTTAGGGAACTATGGCTACACCTTC. Its translation: CSALGNYGYTF.

The chain joins TRBV20-1 to TRBJ1-4; D not certain. The germline V gene has CDR1 DFQATT and CDR2 SNEGSKA (reference sequence). This CDR3 has 12 amino acids. V dropped 7 bases and J dropped 3 bases, with 9 bases sitting between them. The CDR3, as DNA: TGCAGTGTGCCAGCCTCTAATGAAAAACTGTTTTTT. Encoded protein: CSVPASNEKLFF.

The rearrangement links TRBV5-6 to TRBJ2-5; D might be TRBD2 (5 bases). The germline V gene encodes CDR1 SGHDT and CDR2 YYEEEE. The V end was cut by 0 bases, the J end by 5 bases, with 11 bases between. The CDR3 has 14 amino acids. The chain's CDR3 is CASSLGGPSETQYF. CDR3 bases: TGTGCCAGCAGCTTGGGAGGGCCAAGTGAGACCCAGTACTTC.

CDR3 coding DNA: TGCAGCGCGCCTATGGGGGTAGGGGAGACCCAGTACTTC. It translates to CSAPMGVGETQYF. The chain carries TRBV29-1 and TRBJ2-5; D possibly uses TRBD1 or TRBD2 (5 bases each). Trimming cost V 7 bases and J 5 bases, with 17 bases left between them. The CDR3 is 13 residues long. Germline V gene sequence: CDR1 SQVTM, CDR2 ANQGSEA.

This clonotype appeared a few times. In DNA form, the CDR3 reads TGTGCCAGCAGCCACAGGGAAGAGGAGACCCAGTACTTC. It translates to CASSHREEETQYF. The V and J genes are TRBV14 and TRBJ2-5; TRBD1 might be the D (5 bases). This CDR3 region has 13 residues. Germline V gene sequence: CDR1 SGHDN, CDR2 FVKESK. The ends were cut back, 3 bases at V and 5 bases at J, with 10 bases in the middle.

This clonotype was seen once. The V gene is TRBV12-3 or TRBV12-4, the J gene TRBJ2-7; TRBD1 might be the D (6 bases). This CDR3 has 13 amino acids. Deletions cut 6 bases from V and 2 bases from J, with 11 bases between. DNA for the CDR3: TGTGCCAGCAGCAGGGACACGGCCTACGAGCAGTACTTC. Protein product: CASSRDTAYEQYF.

V and J are TRBV3-1 and TRBJ1-2; D is unresolved. Trimming removed 3 bases from V and 4 bases from J, with 12 bases in between. The CDR3 sequence is 14 residues long. Germline V gene data show CDR1 as LGHDT and CDR2 as YNNKEL (reference sequence). CDR3 nucleotides: TGTGCCAGCAGCCACCGCGGGCCTACCTATGGCTACACCTTC. It encodes CASSHRGPTYGYTF.

The sample holds a few counts of this clonotype. The chain is built from TRBV29-1 and TRBJ2-1, with D possibly being TRBD2 (5 bases). The CDR3 extends over 14 amino acids. V lost 6 bases, J lost 1 base, and 13 bases lay in between. Germline CDR1 is SQVTM and CDR2 is ANQGSEA. Here the CDR3 reads CSVPGERSYNEQFF. CDR3 nucleotides: TGCAGCGTCCCTGGGGAGAGATCCTACAATGAGCAGTTCTTC.

This clonotype has a single count. The gene calls are TRBV9 and TRBJ1-1, with a possible D match to TRBD1 (5 bases). Germline assignment: CDR1 SGDLS and CDR2 YYNGEE. V was shortened by 4 bases and J by 6 bases, with 16 bases between the two germline ends. The CDR3 extends over 14 amino acids. The CDR3 DNA reads as TGTGCCAGCAGCCCAGAAAAGGGGATTTCTGAAGCTTTCTTT. Its protein is CASSPEKGISEAFF.

This clonotype was detected a few times. The chain links TRBV4-1 to TRBJ2-5, with D tentatively TRBD2 (6 bases). Germline CDR1 MGHRA, CDR2 YSYEKL. The CDR3 extends over 18 amino acids. The germline V and J ends were trimmed by 2 bases and 5 bases, with 24 bases remaining between them. This CDR3 reads CASSQLPRGASMRETQYF. The CDR3 bases are TGCGCCAGCAGCCAACTGCCCCGCGGGGCATCAATGAGGGAGACCCAGTACTTC.

The chain is built from TRBV7-2 and TRBJ2-3; 9 positions agree with TRBD2. The CDR3 consists of 13 residues. Germline V gene lookup returns CDR1 SGHTA and CDR2 FQGNSA. The J segment lost 14 bases and the V segment lost 1 base, leaving 7 bases of the junction unmatched. CDR3 nucleotides: TGTGCCAGCAGCTTAGTACAGCGGGGGGTCCCGTATTTT. As protein: CASSLVQRGVPYF. Based on the CDR3 plus reference TRBV7-2 and TRBJ2-3, the full variable domain is GAGVSQSPSNKVTEKGKDVELRCDPISGHTALYWYRQSLGQGLEFLIYFQGNSAPDKSGLPSDRFSAERTGGSVSTLTIQRTQQEDSAVYLCASSLVQRGVPYFGPGTRLTVL.

V is TRBV12-3 or TRBV12-4 and J is TRBJ2-1, with D perhaps matching TRBD2 (6 bases). With the DNA end fitting TRBJ2-7 better, the J assignment may be wrong. The CDR3 contains 18 residues. CDR3 in DNA: TGTGCCAGCAGTCCCGGGGGTGAAAAGCAGGGAAGCTCCTACGAGCAGTACTTC. It encodes CASSPGGEKQGSSYEQYF.

Written as DNA, the CDR3 is TGTGCCATCAGTGACCCCTTTGCGATCTTTGAGGGCTACACCTTC. As protein: CAISDPFAIFEGYTF. This sequence joins TRBV10-3 and TRBJ1-2; D is unclear. Trimming removed 3 bases at V and 8 bases at J, with 19 bases between. Germline assignment: CDR1 ENHRY and CDR2 SYGVKD. The CDR3 is made up of 15 amino acids.